The sequence of this T cell receptor beta chain was determined in a study of CXCR3-negative and CXCR3-positive naive CD8 T cells. On the study more broadly: Collectively, the libraries yielded approximately 140 million TRB reads in total, at about 1.5 +/- 0.3 million per library. Study conclusions and caveats: Diversity was high in both naive subsets and much lower in memory cells. Similar TRBV-TRBJ usage characterized naive CXCR3-negative and CXCR3-positive cells; memory cells differed.

Of note for this clonotype: Its cognate antigen is unknown.

cDNA libraries for TRB were generated by 5' RACE incorporating UMI labels. TCRdb re-called the 5' RACE reads; every CDR3 protein appears as one record, without DNA. The listing records more than 45,000 distinct CDR3 sequences. The CDR3 totals 11 residues. Germline V CDR1 and CDR2: SQVTM, ANQGSEA. This TCR was recovered from a human donor in good health. Some clones in this sample may be carry-over from other donors' samples. Input material: memory CD8+ T cells from blood. This sequence joins TRBV29-1 and TRBJ2-1; TCRdb's assignment of TRBD1 cannot be checked, as there is no DNA. CDR3 loop: CSGDRTNEQFF.